This T cell receptor (beta chain) was observed in a study of blood T cell repertoires in COVID-19. Background on the study: Sample material is recorded as cDNA or gDNA derived from T cells, B-cell-depleted T cells, or PBMCs.

CDR3 length equals 13 residues. V dropped 6 bases and J dropped 8; count of bases not matched to a gene: 4. CDR1 is MNHEY and CDR2 is SVGEGT in the germline V gene. Participant ages covered 18 to 89 years across 20 to 30 US areas. Cohort assignment relied on participant-reported clinical history. In the source study's methods: Amplifying reference gene primers gave estimates of nucleated cell counts. TCRdb's copy holds only in-frame clones and misses some; the assay was immunoSEQ multiplex PCR. The V and J calls and clone size were taken over from that table, and D and trimming were inferred from the DNA. Of about 180,000 clones listed, approximately 80% are singletons.

The source is a man in his fifties or sixties who had been exposed to COVID-19. The rearrangement links TRBV6-2 or TRBV6-3 to TRBJ2-1, with 10 positions matching TRBD2. Source material: PBMCs or T cells enriched from blood (not recorded which). CDR3 DNA: TGTGCCAGCAGCTGGACTAGCGGTCATGAGCAGTTCTTC. This gives the protein CASSWTSGHEQFF.